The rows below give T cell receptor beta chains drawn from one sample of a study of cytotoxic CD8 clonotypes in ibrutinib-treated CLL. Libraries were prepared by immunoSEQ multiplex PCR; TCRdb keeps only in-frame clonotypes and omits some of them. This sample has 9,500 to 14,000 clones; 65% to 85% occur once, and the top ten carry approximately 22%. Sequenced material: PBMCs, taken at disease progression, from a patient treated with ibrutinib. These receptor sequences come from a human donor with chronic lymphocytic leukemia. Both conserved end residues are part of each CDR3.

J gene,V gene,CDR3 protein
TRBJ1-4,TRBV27,CASRPHDAGQHEKLFF
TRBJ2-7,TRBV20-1,CSAWWSGEQYF
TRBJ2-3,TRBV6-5,CASRDFTDTQYF
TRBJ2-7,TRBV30,CAWTSGTYEQYF
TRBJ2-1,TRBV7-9,CASSLLLNEQFF
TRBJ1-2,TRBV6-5,CASSSGGSYGYTF
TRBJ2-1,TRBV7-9,CASSFGWEHNTRQFF
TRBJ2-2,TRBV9,CASRPGPNTGELFF
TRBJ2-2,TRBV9,CASGDGSFGGELFF
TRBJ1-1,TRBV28,CASTSPGGNTEAFF
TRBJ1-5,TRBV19,CASSLQTGGIDQPQHF
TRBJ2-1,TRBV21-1,CASSLPGARLYNEQFF
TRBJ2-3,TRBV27,CASSLRGGGTDTQYF
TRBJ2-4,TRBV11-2,CASSPLVAGGPNIQYF
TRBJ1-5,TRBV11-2,CASSLVGNQPQHF
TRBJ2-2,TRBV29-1,CSDRQRGITGELFF
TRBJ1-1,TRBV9,CASSVGGYGTEAFF
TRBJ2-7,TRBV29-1,CSVGTSGTYEQYF
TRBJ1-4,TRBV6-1,CASSSRDSLSEKLFF
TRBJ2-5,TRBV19,CASSAGTTKETQYF
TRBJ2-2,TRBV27,CASTSSGRAPGELFF
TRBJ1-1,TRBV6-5,CASSFKGLKDAEAFF
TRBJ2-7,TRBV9,CASSVGGSGAYEQYF
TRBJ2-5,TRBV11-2,CASSPGLAVETQYF
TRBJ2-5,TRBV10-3,CAIRRQGETQYF
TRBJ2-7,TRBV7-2,CASSPYGDPYEQYF
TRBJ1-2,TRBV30,CAWSVDIIYGYTF
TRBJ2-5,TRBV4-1,CASSQGPSGQETQYF
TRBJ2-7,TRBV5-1,CASSLGGRNSYEQYF
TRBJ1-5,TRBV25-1,CASSESAGSPNQPQHF
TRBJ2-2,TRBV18,CASSSNVARRHGTGELFF
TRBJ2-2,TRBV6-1,CASSGRVANTGELFF
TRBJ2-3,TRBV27,CASSSPLVHSQYF
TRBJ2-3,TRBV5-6,CASSLIDTGGDTQYF